These 31 T cell receptor beta chains were sequenced from one sample in a study of blood T cells in healthy people across ages. A second 7 to 11 cycle PCR used barcoded and J-beta primers. Each CDR3 protein is one row after TCRdb ran MiXCR on the 5' RACE reads. The table includes about 780,000 distinct CDR3 sequences, around 45% detected once. Sequencing was performed on blood. Receptor source: a man older than 75 in good health.

This chain connects TRBV12-3 or TRBV12-4 to TRBJ2-4; perhaps TRBD1 as D (5 bases). TRBJ2-7 explains the end of the DNA better; the J call may be wrong. This CDR3 contains 14 residues. The CDR3 sequence: CASRTESQAPEQYF. CDR3 nucleotides: TGTGCCAGCAGGACAGAAAGCCAGGCCCCCGAGCAGTACTTC.

As regards this clonotype: With a much larger clone just one base away, this may be a read error. V and J are TRBV7-2 and TRBJ2-5, with TRBD2 matching over 14 bases. The CDR3 consists of 16 residues. Germline loops: CDR1 SGHTA, CDR2 FQGNSA. Here the CDR3 DNA reads TGTGCCAGCAGCTTTGGACTAGCGGGAGGTCAAGACACCCAGTACTTC. Protein sequence: CASSFGLAGGQDTQYF. The whole variable domain, filled in from reference TRBV7-2 and TRBJ2-5, reads GAGVSQSPSNKVTEKGKDVELRCDPISGHTALYWYRQSLGQGLEFLIYFQGNSAPDKSGLPSDRFSAERTGGSVSTLTIQRTQQEDSAVYLCASSFGLAGGQDTQYFGPGTRLLVL.

This rearrangement joins TRBV2 to TRBJ2-1; no clear D. CDR3 length: 13 amino acids. The ends were cut back, 4 bases at V and 0 bases at J, with 4 bases in the middle. Per germline, CDR1 SNHLY and CDR2 FYNNEI. The CDR3 DNA is TGTGCCAGCAGTGCTTTCTCCTACAATGAGCAGTTCTTC. Translation gives CASSAFSYNEQFF.

The V gene is TRBV5-6, the J gene TRBJ2-2, with TRBD2 matching 8 bases. Trimming at V came to 6 bases and at J to 0 bases, leaving 1 base not matched to a gene. The germline gives CDR1 SGHDT, CDR2 YYEEEE. CDR3 length equals 14 residues. The CDR3 DNA reads TGTGCCAGCACGGGACTAGCGAACACCGGGGAGCTGTTTTTT. Residues: CASTGLANTGELFF.

A few counts support this clonotype. The chain has TRBV20-1 and TRBJ2-1; 8 nucleotides align to TRBD2. Germline trimming cut 4 bases from V and 4 bases from J; bases unmatched to any gene: 9. CDR3 size: 15 residues. Germline V gene data show CDR1 as DFQATT and CDR2 as SNEGSKA (reference sequence). The DNA of the CDR3 is TGCAGTGCTAACCCACCGGGACTAGAGTACAATGAGCAGTTCTTC. It translates to CSANPPGLEYNEQFF.

The rearrangement uses TRBV28 and TRBJ1-1; TRBD1 matches at 8 bases. This CDR3 spans 16 amino acids. Germline lookup yields CDR1 MDHEN and CDR2 SYDVKM. Trimming took 10 bases from V and 1 from J; bases not matched to a gene: 14. The CDR3 protein is CATTEFGQGSNTEAFF. In nucleotides, the CDR3 is TGTGCCACGACCGAATTCGGACAGGGATCGAACACTGAAGCTTTCTTT.

This chain joins TRBV20-1 and TRBJ2-5, with 11 bases matching TRBD2. V was pared by 4 bases and J by 5 bases, with 9 bases of the junction left unmatched. This CDR3 spans 15 amino acids. The V gene's germline CDR1 is DFQATT and CDR2 SNEGSKA (reference sequence). CDR3 sequence (DNA): TGCAGTGCTACGGTAGCGACTAGCGGGACGGAGACCCAGTACTTC. Translated: CSATVATSGTETQYF.

The chain joins TRBV27 to TRBJ2-5; a possible D gene is TRBD2 (7 bases). CDR3 length: 18 residues. Looked up from germline, CDR1 is MNHEY and CDR2 is SMNVEV (reference sequence). V was shortened by 2 bases and J by 0 bases, with 19 bases between the two germline ends. CDR3 amino acids: CASSLLFRGGEYQETQYF. The CDR3 coding sequence is TGTGCCAGCAGTTTACTTTTTAGGGGGGGAGAGTACCAAGAGACCCAGTACTTC.

The rearrangement uses TRBV20-1 and TRBJ1-2; D is unclear. V was trimmed by 0 bases and J by 8 bases, leaving 13 bases between them. CDR1 and CDR2 (germline): DFQATT, SNEGSKA (reference sequence). CDR3 length: 13 amino acids. DNA for the CDR3: TGCAGTGCTAGAGATCTCGACCGGCGAGGCTACACCTTC. Its protein is CSARDLDRRGYTF.

This clonotype is a singleton in its sample. The chain employs TRBV9 and TRBJ2-1; the match to TRBD2 covers 9 bases. The V and J ends lost 4 bases and 13 bases, in that order; junction bases with no gene match: 12. The CDR3 totals 14 residues. The V gene's germline CDR1 is SGDLS and CDR2 YYNGEE. This CDR3 is CASSPKVLAGIQFF. In DNA form, the CDR3 reads TGTGCCAGCAGCCCAAAGGTACTAGCGGGTATCCAGTTCTTC. Looking up the rest from reference TRBV9 and TRBJ2-1 gives the full variable domain: DSGVTQTPKHLITATGQRVTLRCSPRSGDLSVYWYQQSLDQGLQFLIQYYNGEERAKGNILERFSAQQFPDLHSELNLSSLELGDSALYFCASSPKVLAGIQFFGPGTRLTVL.

V gene TRBV4-1 combines with J gene TRBJ2-2; 10 bases align to TRBD2. V shed 5 bases and J 4 bases; nucleotides not matched to a gene: 16. CDR1 is MGHRA and CDR2 is YSYEKL in the germline V gene. The CDR3 sequence is 19 residues long. The CDR3 spells CASSSRMISSGRSTGELFF. The CDR3 DNA follows: TGCGCCAGCAGCTCTCGGATGATTTCTAGCGGGAGAAGCACCGGGGAGCTGTTTTTT.

The rearrangement links TRBV20-1 to TRBJ2-5; D may be TRBD2 (5 bases). The V and J ends lost 1 base and 10 bases respectively, with 25 bases between them. Germline loops: CDR1 DFQATT, CDR2 SNEGSKA (reference sequence). The CDR3 covers 16 residues. The CDR3 protein is CSARVGGRHTLTYQYF. The DNA for the CDR3 is TGCAGTGCTAGAGTCGGCGGGCGCCACACCCTCACATACCAGTACTTC.

The rearrangement joins TRBV27 to TRBJ2-7; no definite D call. With 6 bases removed from V and 5 bases from J, the gap between germline ends came to 5 bases. The germline gives CDR1 MNHEY, CDR2 SMNVEV (reference sequence). The CDR3 is 10 amino acids. The DNA for the CDR3 is TGTGCCAGCAGGTCCCACGAGCAGTACTTC. The encoded protein is CASRSHEQYF.

This clonotype was counted a few times. The rearrangement uses TRBV7-2 and TRBJ1-6, with 9 bases matching TRBD1. This CDR3 comprises 15 residues. Trimming at V came to 4 bases and at J to 7 bases, leaving 5 bases not matched to a gene. In germline, CDR1 is SGHTA, CDR2 FQGNSA. Here the CDR3 reads CASSYDTGGNSPLHF. In nucleotides, the CDR3 is TGTGCCAGCAGCTACGACACAGGGGGCAATTCACCCCTCCACTTT. The whole variable domain, filled in from reference TRBV7-2 and TRBJ1-6, reads GAGVSQSPSNKVTEKGKDVELRCDPISGHTALYWYRQSLGQGLEFLIYFQGNSAPDKSGLPSDRFSAERTGGSVSTLTIQRTQQEDSAVYLCASSYDTGGNSPLHFGNGTRLTVT.

About this clonotype: This sequence may be a read error, since a much larger clone differs from it by one base. J is TRBJ2-1 and V is TRBV27; TRBD2 agrees at 8 bases. Germline V gives CDR1 MNHEY, CDR2 SMNVEV (reference sequence). V gave up 5 bases and J gave up 8 bases; unmatched junction bases: 8. CDR3 length: 14 amino acids. The CDR3 region is CASSDSGEGDEQFF. The CDR3 DNA reads TGTGCCAGCAGTGATAGCGGGGAGGGCGATGAGCAGTTCTTC.

This clonotype came up many times. The chain uses TRBV28 and TRBJ1-2, with D possibly being TRBD1 (5 bases). CDR3 size: 14 residues. V lost 4 bases, J lost 5 bases, and 14 bases lay in between. Germline V gene data show CDR1 as MDHEN and CDR2 as SYDVKM. The CDR3: CASSYRTRGYGYTF. For the CDR3, the DNA is TGTGCCAGCAGTTACAGAACCCGGGGGTATGGCTACACCTTC.

As to this clonotype: This may arise from a read error, as a much more abundant clone is one base away. The rearrangement uses TRBV29-1 and TRBJ2-1; D might be TRBD1 (6 bases). Germline V gene lookup returns CDR1 SQVTM and CDR2 ANQGSEA. With 0 bases removed from V and 8 bases from J, the gap between germline ends came to 26 bases. The CDR3 runs to 18 residues. Written as DNA, the CDR3 is TGCAGCGTTGAAGATGCGGCGTCGCAGGGGCGCCAATACGATGAGCAGTTCTTC. It translates to CSVEDAASQGRQYDEQFF.

This chain connects TRBV6-5 to TRBJ1-5, with D unresolved. The CDR3 totals 14 residues. V was trimmed by 0 bases and J by 8 bases, leaving 11 bases between them. Germline V lookup: CDR1 MNHEY, CDR2 SVGAGI. CDR3 sequence: CASSYSAAVEPQHF. The CDR3 region has the DNA TGTGCCAGCAGTTACTCGGCAGCGGTTGAGCCCCAGCATTTT.

The sample holds many counts of this clonotype. The rearrangement links TRBV7-2 to TRBJ1-2; D is ambiguous. Germline CDR1 is SGHTA and CDR2 is FQGNSA. The CDR3 consists of 14 residues. Trimming pared 1 base from V and 4 bases from J, leaving 10 bases between. CDR3 bases: TGTGCCAGCAGCTTAGTCCAGCAGAGCTATGGCTACACCTTC. Its protein is CASSLVQQSYGYTF.

In DNA, the CDR3 is TGCGCCAGCAGCAAGGAACAAAGGGGGAGGGGACAAGAGACCCAGTACTTC. Its protein is CASSKEQRGRGQETQYF. The chain uses TRBV5-1 and TRBJ2-5; D perhaps matches TRBD2 (7 bases). Germline V lookup: CDR1 SGHRS, CDR2 YFSETQ. The CDR3 extends over 17 amino acids. The germline V and J ends were trimmed by 4 bases and 2 bases, with 21 bases remaining between them.

This clonotype was seen just once. The V and J genes are TRBV5-6 and TRBJ1-2; D remains ambiguous. The CDR3 spans 13 residues. CDR1 and CDR2 (germline): SGHDT, YYEEEE. Trimming left V 4 bases short and J 8 bases short, with 15 bases between. CDR3 DNA sequence: TGTGCCAGCAGCCCGGGGTCTCAAACGGGCTACACCTTC. Its protein is CASSPGSQTGYTF.

The rearrangement links TRBV29-1 to TRBJ2-7; perhaps D is TRBD1 or TRBD2 (5 bases each). V lost 8 bases and J lost 3, with 17 bases in between. Germline CDR1 reads SQVTM; CDR2 reads ANQGSEA. This CDR3 is built from 13 residues. The CDR3 DNA follows: TGCAGCTTTGGGGGAACGAGCAACTACGAGCAGTACTTC. This gives the protein CSFGGTSNYEQYF.

The V gene is TRBV20-1, the J gene TRBJ2-3; perhaps TRBD1 as D (5 bases). Germline V CDR1 and CDR2: DFQATT, SNEGSKA (reference sequence). The V end lost 6 bases, the J end lost 0 bases, and 13 bases lay between the germline ends. CDR3 size: 14 residues. CDR3 amino acids: CSARQGSSTDTQYF. The CDR3 region has the DNA TGCAGTGCGCGGCAGGGAAGTAGCACAGATACGCAGTATTTT.

Many counts were recorded for this clonotype. The rearrangement links TRBV3-1 to TRBJ1-2; no reliable D call. From germline, CDR1 is LGHDT and CDR2 YNNKEL (reference sequence). The V gene lost 8 bases and the J gene lost 1 base, with 2 bases spanning the gap. This CDR3 is built from 10 residues. The CDR3 bases are TGTGCCAGCTTTAACTATGGCTACACCTTC. As protein: CASFNYGYTF.

J is TRBJ2-1 and V is TRBV9, with TRBD2 matching over 7 bases. The CDR3 sequence is 23 residues long. Germline values: CDR1 SGDLS, CDR2 YYNGEE. Trimming at V came to 3 bases and at J to 6 bases, leaving 33 bases not matched to a gene. DNA for the CDR3: TGTGCCAGCAGCGCTGCTCGTAGGGTGGGGGGGAGTACCTATGGGCTAAGTTTCAATGAGCAGTTCTTC. Translation: CASSAARRVGGSTYGLSFNEQFF.

This clonotype was found many times. A much larger clone sits a single nucleotide away, making a read error possible. This chain joins TRBV28 and TRBJ2-7, with a tentative D call TRBD1 (6 bases). Trimming shortened V by 5 bases and J by 3 bases, and 11 bases separated the two germline ends. Per the germline V gene, CDR1 is MDHEN and CDR2 is SYDVKM. There are 13 residues in the CDR3. The CDR3: CASSGGIHYEQYF. The CDR3 region has the DNA TGTGCCAGCAGTGGGGGCATTCACTACGAGCAGTACTTC.

The chain recombines TRBV30 with TRBJ1-2; D is unclear. CDR1 is GTSNPN and CDR2 is SVGIG in the germline V gene (reference sequence). The CDR3 is 13 residues long. The V end was cut by 5 bases, the J end by 3 bases, with 13 bases between. For the CDR3, the DNA is TGTGCCTGGCTGCGGCAGTCTGACTATGGCTACACCTTC. It translates to CAWLRQSDYGYTF.

In this sample, this clonotype turned up many times. The chain uses TRBV10-3 and TRBJ2-1; perhaps TRBD2 as D (5 bases). Trimming pared 1 base from V and 5 bases from J, leaving 18 bases between. The germline V gene has CDR1 ENHRY and CDR2 SYGVKD. The CDR3 has 17 residues. The CDR3 sequence: CAISEWLSGKGDNEQFF. In nucleotides, the CDR3 is TGTGCCATCAGTGAGTGGCTTTCGGGAAAGGGCGACAATGAGCAGTTCTTC.

This clonotype was seen more than once but under ten times. V and J are TRBV29-1 and TRBJ2-7; no reliable D call. Germline-derived CDR1 and CDR2 are SQVTM and ANQGSEA. V dropped 1 base and J dropped 2 bases, with 9 bases sitting between them. CDR3 size: 13 residues. The CDR3 is CSVEGTSTYEQYF. The CDR3 nucleotides are TGCAGCGTTGAAGGCACGAGCACCTACGAGCAGTACTTC.

The chain carries TRBV5-1 and TRBJ2-5, with TRBD1 matching 8 bases. The CDR3 consists of 15 residues. V lost 4 bases, J lost 1 base, and 6 bases stayed unmatched. Germline CDR1 is SGHRS and CDR2 is YFSETQ. The CDR3 loop reads CASSGQGLIQETQYF. The CDR3 DNA reads TGCGCCAGCAGCGGACAGGGCTTGATCCAAGAGACCCAGTACTTC.

The rearrangement uses TRBV6-2 or TRBV6-3 and TRBJ1-2; D is uncertain. This CDR3 comprises 15 residues. V was clipped by 5 bases and J by 8 bases, with 21 bases between them. Germline lookup yields CDR1 MNHEY and CDR2 SVGEGT. This CDR3 is CASSSQTDGPKGYTF. As DNA, the CDR3 is TGTGCCAGCAGTAGCCAAACGGACGGGCCTAAGGGCTACACCTTC.